Following are 5 T cell receptor beta chains from one sample sequenced in a study of molecular identifiers for immune sequencing clone quantification. TCRdb passed the PCR reads through MiXCR, listing each CDR3 protein once. The sample holds around 480,000 distinct CDR3 sequences, 20% to 25% seen once. The source material was naive CD8+ T cells from blood, with Jurkat cell RNA spiked in. Subset indicated: FACS-sorted CD8+CD4-CCR7+CD45RA+ naive T cells. The receptors come from a human donor in good health. Some libraries in this study had Jurkat cell RNA spiked in.

V is TRBV19 and J is TRBJ2-3, with 10 bases aligning to TRBD2. V shed 2 bases, J shed 7 bases, and the junction held 6 bases outside the gene matches. The CDR3 is 15 residues long. Per germline, CDR1 LNHDA and CDR2 SQIVND (reference sequence). CDR3: CASSILPSGRYTQYF. The CDR3 region has the DNA TGTGCCAGTAGTATACTCCCTAGCGGGAGATATACGCAGTATTTT.

The chain joins TRBV15 to TRBJ1-5; D not resolved. Germline-derived CDR1 and CDR2 are LNHNV and YYDKDF (reference sequence). CDR3 size: 17 residues. Trimming removed 8 bases from V and 0 bases from J, with 20 bases in between. For the CDR3, the DNA is TGTGCCACCTCCCTTTCGTCGAGTGGGTATAGCAATCAGCCCCAGCATTTT. Translation: CATSLSSSGYSNQPQHF.

As for this clonotype: Just one base apart from a much larger clone, this may be a read error. This rearrangement joins TRBV12-3 or TRBV12-4 to TRBJ2-5, with 7 bases that match TRBD1. CDR3 length: 12 amino acids. The DNA of the CDR3 is TGTGCCAGCAGGGGACAGCAAGAGACCCGGTACTTC. Protein: CASRGQQETRYF.

On this clonotype itself: Mismatch with germline at one junction end may stem from a read error. The chain joins TRBV28 to TRBJ2-2; D tentatively reads TRBD1 or TRBD2 (5 bases each). Germline V gene sequence: CDR1 MDHEN, CDR2 SYDVKM. CDR3 length equals 16 residues. CDR3 region: CASSPDTSANTGEPFF. CDR3 in DNA: TGTGCCAGCAGTCCGGACACGAGCGCGAACACCGGGGAGCCGTTTTTT.

As regards this clonotype: Relative to the germline gene, one junction end is altered; a read error may explain this. The V and J genes are TRBV7-2 and TRBJ2-7; D is undetermined. Germline V CDR1 and CDR2: SGHTA, FQGNSA. The CDR3 spans 14 residues. This chain's CDR3 is CGSSPALLPYEQYF. The CDR3 DNA sequence: TGTGGCAGCAGCCCTGCGCTCCTTCCCTACGAGCAGTACTTC.